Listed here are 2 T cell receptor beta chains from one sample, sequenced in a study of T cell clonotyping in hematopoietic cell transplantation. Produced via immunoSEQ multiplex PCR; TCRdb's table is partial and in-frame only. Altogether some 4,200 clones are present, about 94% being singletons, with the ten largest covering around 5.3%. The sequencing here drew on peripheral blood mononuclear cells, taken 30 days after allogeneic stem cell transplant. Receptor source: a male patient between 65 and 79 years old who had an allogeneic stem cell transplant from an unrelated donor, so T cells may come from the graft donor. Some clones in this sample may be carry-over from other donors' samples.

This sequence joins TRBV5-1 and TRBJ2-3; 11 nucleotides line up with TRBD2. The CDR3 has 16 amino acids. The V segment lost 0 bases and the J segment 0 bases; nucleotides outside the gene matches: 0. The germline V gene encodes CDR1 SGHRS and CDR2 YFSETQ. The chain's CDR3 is CASSLGTSGSTDTQYF. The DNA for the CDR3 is TGCGCCAGCAGCTTGGGGACTAGCGGGAGCACAGATACGCAGTATTTT.

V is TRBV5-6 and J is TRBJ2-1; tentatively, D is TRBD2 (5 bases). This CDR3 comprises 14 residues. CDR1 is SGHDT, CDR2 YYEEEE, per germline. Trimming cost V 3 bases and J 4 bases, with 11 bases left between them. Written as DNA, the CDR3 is TGTGCCAGCAGCTCACTGGACTCGTACAATGAGCAGTTCTTC. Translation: CASSSLDSYNEQFF.